The entry that follows covers one T cell receptor beta chain sequence. The table came from immunoSEQ multiplex PCR; TCRdb's copy has only in-frame clones and leaves some out. Counted here are 25,000 to 40,000 clones, over 85% occurring once; the ten biggest clones make up under 4.5%. This entry belongs to a study of technical replicates of blood from several donors. The V gene's germline CDR1 is MDHEN and CDR2 SYDVKM. The J segment lost 7 bases and the V segment lost 7 bases, leaving 12 bases of the junction unmatched. There are 14 residues in the CDR3. The clonotype comes from a human donor in good health. Some clones in this sample may be carry-over from other donors' samples. The rearrangement joins TRBV28 to TRBJ1-1; 7 bases fit TRBD1. The sample consisted of PBMCs. CDR3 in DNA: TGTGCCAGCAATGGGGCAGGGGGGTCGAATGAAGCTTTCTTT. As protein: CASNGAGGSNEAFF.